These 16 T cell receptor beta chains share one sample of origin, sequenced in a study of blood T cell repertoires in COVID-19. This table comes from immunoSEQ multiplex PCR, and its TCRdb copy is limited to in-frame clones, with some not included. The table lists roughly 250,000 clones, approximately 84% of them singletons. The sequenced sample was peripheral blood. These receptors originate from a person aged 70 to 85 with COVID-19, enrolled during active disease.

This chain connects TRBV28 to TRBJ2-7; perhaps TRBD1 as D (6 bases). Germline-derived CDR1 and CDR2 are MDHEN and SYDVKM. V lost 5 bases to trimming and J lost 3 bases, with 17 bases between them. The length of the CDR3 is 15 residues. The CDR3 spells CASSPPGQSFYEQYF. The DNA for the CDR3 is TGTGCCAGCAGTCCGCCGGGACAATCTTTCTACGAGCAGTACTTC.

The CDR3 DNA is TGTGCCAGCAGTTTGTCAGGGCATCCTTATGGCTACACCTTC. It codes for CASSLSGHPYGYTF. The rearrangement uses TRBV28 and TRBJ1-2, with TRBD1 as a possible D gene (5 bases). The CDR3 is made up of 14 amino acids. Germline V gives CDR1 MDHEN, CDR2 SYDVKM. The germline V and J ends were trimmed by 3 bases and 5 bases, with 13 bases remaining between them.

This sequence joins TRBV24-1 and TRBJ2-5; TRBD2 matches 9 bases. V lost 4 bases and J lost 5; bases outside the gene matches: 7. The CDR3 has 15 residues. Germline-derived CDR1 and CDR2 are KGHDR and SFDVKD. CDR3 in DNA: TGTGCCACCAGTGACCCGCGGGGGGGGGCTGAGACCCAGTACTTC. Translated: CATSDPRGGAETQYF.

The chain recombines TRBV5-1 with TRBJ2-5; TRBD1 matches at 9 bases. Germline-derived CDR1 and CDR2 are SGHRS and YFSETQ. The CDR3 runs to 15 residues. J gave up 0 bases and V 3 bases, and 3 bases lay outside the gene matches. The CDR3 DNA reads TGCGCCAGCAGCTGGACAGGGGCCCACCAAGAGACCCAGTACTTC. It specifies CASSWTGAHQETQYF.

J is TRBJ1-5 and V is TRBV30; 7 bases align to TRBD1. The CDR3 consists of 12 residues. Per the germline V gene, CDR1 is GTSNPN and CDR2 is SVGIG (reference sequence). J gave up 5 bases and V 8 bases, and 6 bases lay outside the gene matches. DNA of the CDR3: TGTGCCAGTGGACAGGCCGATCAGCCCCAGCATTTT. Amino acids: CASGQADQPQHF.

V is TRBV11-2 and J is TRBJ2-5; 9 bases agree with TRBD1. The ends lost 3 bases at V and 1 base at J; junction bases unmatched: 6. The CDR3 is 16 residues long. Germline V gives CDR1 SGHAT, CDR2 FQNNGV. CDR3 DNA: TGTGCCAGCAGCTTGTCGGGACAGGGATCCCAAGAGACCCAGTACTTC. Residues: CASSLSGQGSQETQYF.

V is TRBV5-4 and J is TRBJ2-3; 10 bases match TRBD2. Germline V CDR1 and CDR2: SGHNT, YYREEE (reference sequence). After removal of 4 bases from V and 5 bases from J, the junction contained 4 bases not matched to a gene. The CDR3 extends over 14 amino acids. The CDR3, as DNA: TGTGCCAGCAGCGCGGCTAGCGGGGGAGATACGCAGTATTTT. Translation: CASSAASGGDTQYF.

This chain uses TRBV7-3 with TRBJ2-3; 10 positions match TRBD1. Germline V CDR1 and CDR2: SGHTA, FQGTGA. The CDR3 consists of 19 residues. Losses at the gene ends were 2 bases for V and 4 bases for J; bases not matched to a gene: 15. This CDR3 reads CASSLSRTPLGQGADTQYF. CDR3 nucleotides: TGTGCCAGCAGCTTATCCCGAACCCCACTCGGACAGGGGGCAGATACGCAGTATTTT.

This chain connects TRBV5-1 to TRBJ1-6, with a possible D match to TRBD1 (5 bases). V was shortened by 0 bases and J by 9 bases, with 13 bases between the two germline ends. Per germline, CDR1 SGHRS and CDR2 YFSETQ. This CDR3 spans 15 amino acids. The DNA for the CDR3 is TGCGCCAGCAGCTTGGAAGGGGCTCTTAGTTCACCCCTCCACTTT. Residues: CASSLEGALSSPLHF.

The chain couples TRBV2 to TRBJ2-7; 7 nucleotides match TRBD2. CDR3 size: 12 residues. CDR1 and CDR2 from the germline V gene are SNHLY and FYNNEI. Losses at the gene ends were 7 bases for V and 0 bases for J; bases not matched to a gene: 0. CDR3 DNA: TGTGCCAGCAAGCGGGGCTCCTACGAGCAGTACTTC. This translates into CASKRGSYEQYF.

The genes are TRBV19 and TRBJ2-5, with TRBD2 identical over 15 bases. Germline V gene data show CDR1 as LNHDA and CDR2 as SQIVND (reference sequence). The V gene end was trimmed by 7 bases and the J gene end by 4 bases; junction bases not matched to a gene: 10. CDR3 length: 17 residues. The CDR3 sequence is CASNPGTSGGNRETQYF. CDR3 nucleotides: TGTGCCAGTAACCCTGGGACTAGCGGGGGGAATCGAGAGACCCAGTACTTC.

V usage is TRBV9 and J usage is TRBJ2-2; a weak D match, TRBD2 (5 bases). The CDR3 length is 18 residues. Germline V gene lookup returns CDR1 SGDLS and CDR2 YYNGEE. Trimming removed 3 bases at V and 2 bases at J, with 20 bases between. Here the CDR3 DNA reads TGTGCCAGCAGCGCCGTAGGAGCTGGAGGATCTAACACCGGGGAGCTGTTTTTT. Translation gives CASSAVGAGGSNTGELFF.

The chain couples TRBV5-1 to TRBJ2-3, with 12 bases identical to TRBD2. CDR1 and CDR2 from the germline V gene are SGHRS and YFSETQ. This CDR3 contains 17 residues. V shed 0 bases and J 0 bases; nucleotides not matched to a gene: 2. The CDR3 loop is CASSLAGTSGSTDTQYF. The CDR3 DNA sequence: TGCGCCAGCAGCTTGGCGGGGACTAGCGGGAGCACAGATACGCAGTATTTT.

The V call is TRBV9, the J call TRBJ1-5, with a weak D call TRBD1 (5 bases). Germline lookup yields CDR1 SGDLS and CDR2 YYNGEE. The ends were cut back, 0 bases at V and 3 bases at J, with 10 bases in the middle. This CDR3 region has 15 residues. The CDR3 protein is CASSVDKGDNQPQHF. The DNA for the CDR3 is TGTGCCAGCAGCGTAGACAAAGGGGACAATCAGCCCCAGCATTTT.

This chain connects TRBV19 to TRBJ2-1; TRBD2 aligns across 8 bases. The trim removed 5 bases at V and 3 bases at J, leaving 6 bases unmatched. CDR3 length: 15 residues. The germline gives CDR1 LNHDA, CDR2 SQIVND (reference sequence). The CDR3 loop reads CASSQSAGDYNEQFF. The CDR3 nucleotides read TGTGCCAGTAGTCAATCAGCGGGAGACTACAATGAGCAGTTCTTC.

The genes are TRBV7-9 and TRBJ1-4; the match to TRBD1 covers 8 bases. V lost 11 bases, J lost 6 bases, and 11 bases stayed unmatched. Per germline, CDR1 SEHNR and CDR2 FQNEAQ (reference sequence). The CDR3 is 14 amino acids. CDR3 nucleotide sequence: TGTGCCGGCGGAACAGGGGGAGTGGATGAAAAACTGTTTTTT. Its protein is CAGGTGGVDEKLFF.